The sequence of this T cell receptor beta chain was determined in a study of blood T cell repertoires in COVID-19. Study overall: Italy, Spain and the United States were the sources of the convalescent and acute COVID-19 samples. In each case, the material was cDNA or gDNA derived from T cells, B-cell-depleted T cells, or PBMCs.

Germline V gives CDR1 MNHEY, CDR2 SVGAGI. CDR3 length: 13 amino acids. V dropped 0 bases and J dropped 10 bases, with 9 bases sitting between them. Under the authors' procedure: Using reference gene primer amplification, nucleated cell counts were estimated. Method: immunoSEQ multiplex PCR; TCRdb's copy keeps in-frame clones and lacks some. The V and J calls and clone size are taken from that table; D and trimming were inferred from the DNA. Of 200,000 or so clones in the sample, around 90% were seen once. This TCR came from a man in his sixties who had recovered from COVID-19. Sequenced: peripheral blood. The J gene is TRBJ1-4, the V gene TRBV6-5; weak D call: TRBD1 (5 bases). The DNA of the CDR3 is TGTGCCAGCAGTTACTCCAGGGCTGGAAAACTGTTTTTT. Translation: CASSYSRAGKLFF.